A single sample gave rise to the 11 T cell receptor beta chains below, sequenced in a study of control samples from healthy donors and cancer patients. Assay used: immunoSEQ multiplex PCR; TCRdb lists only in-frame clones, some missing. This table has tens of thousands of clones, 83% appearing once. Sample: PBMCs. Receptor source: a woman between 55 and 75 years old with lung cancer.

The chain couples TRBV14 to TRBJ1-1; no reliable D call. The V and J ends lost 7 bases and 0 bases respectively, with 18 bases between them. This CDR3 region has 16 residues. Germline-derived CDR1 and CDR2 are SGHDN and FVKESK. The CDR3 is CASTLFPEWVNTEAFF. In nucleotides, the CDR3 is TGTGCCAGCACCCTCTTTCCGGAATGGGTGAACACTGAAGCTTTCTTT.

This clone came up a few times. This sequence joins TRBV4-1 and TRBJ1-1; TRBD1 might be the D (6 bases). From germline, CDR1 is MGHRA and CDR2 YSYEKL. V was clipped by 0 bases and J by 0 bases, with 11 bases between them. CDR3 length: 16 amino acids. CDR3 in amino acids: CASSQDLQGMNTEAFF. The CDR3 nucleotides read TGCGCCAGCAGCCAAGATCTTCAGGGGATGAACACTGAAGCTTTCTTT.

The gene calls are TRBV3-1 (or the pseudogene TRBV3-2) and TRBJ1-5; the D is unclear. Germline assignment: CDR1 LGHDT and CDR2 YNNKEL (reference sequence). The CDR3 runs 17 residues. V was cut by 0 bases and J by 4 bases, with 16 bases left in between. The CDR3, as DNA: TGTGCCAGCAGCCAAGAATACAACAACCTGGGTAATCAGCCCCAGCATTTT. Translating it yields CASSQEYNNLGNQPQHF.

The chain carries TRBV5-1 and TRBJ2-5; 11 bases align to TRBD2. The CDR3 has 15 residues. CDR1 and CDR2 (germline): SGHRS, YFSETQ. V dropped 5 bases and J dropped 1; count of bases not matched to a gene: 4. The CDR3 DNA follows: TGCGCCAGCAGACTAGCGGGAGTCGGCCAAGAGACCCAGTACTTC. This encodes CASRLAGVGQETQYF. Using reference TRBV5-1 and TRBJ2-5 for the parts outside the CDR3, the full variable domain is KAGVTQTPRYLIKTRGQQVTLSCSPISGHRSVSWYQQTPGQGLQFLFEYFSETQRNKGNFPGRFSGRQFSNSRSEMNVSTLELGDSALYLCASRLAGVGQETQYFGPGTRLLVL.

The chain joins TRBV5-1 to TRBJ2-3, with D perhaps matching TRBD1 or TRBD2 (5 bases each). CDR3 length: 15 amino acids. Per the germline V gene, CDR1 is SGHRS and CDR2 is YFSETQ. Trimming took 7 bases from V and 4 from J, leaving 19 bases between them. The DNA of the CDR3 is TGCGCCAGCGGCGATCGAGGGGATGGGGCAGATACGCAGTATTTT. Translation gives CASGDRGDGADTQYF.

The CDR3 nucleotides read TGTGCCAGTAGTTTCCAAGAGCGGGAGACCCAGTACTTC. This codes for CASSFQERETQYF. The rearrangement joins TRBV19 to TRBJ2-5, with D perhaps TRBD2 (5 bases). The CDR3 runs 13 residues. Trimming took off 5 bases at V and 5 bases at J, with 12 bases between the two ends. Germline assignment: CDR1 LNHDA and CDR2 SQIVND (reference sequence).

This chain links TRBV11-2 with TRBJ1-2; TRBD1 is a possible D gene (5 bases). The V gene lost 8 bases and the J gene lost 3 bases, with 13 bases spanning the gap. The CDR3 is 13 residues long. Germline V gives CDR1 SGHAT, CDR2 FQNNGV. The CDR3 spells CASERGDDYGYTF. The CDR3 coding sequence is TGTGCCAGCGAACGGGGGGACGACTATGGCTACACCTTC.

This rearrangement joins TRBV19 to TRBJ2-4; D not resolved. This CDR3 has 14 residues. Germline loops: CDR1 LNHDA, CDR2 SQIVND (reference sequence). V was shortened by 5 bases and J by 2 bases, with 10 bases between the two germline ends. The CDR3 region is CASSSPGSKNIQYF. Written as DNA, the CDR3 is TGTGCCAGTAGTTCCCCAGGCTCCAAAAACATTCAGTACTTC.

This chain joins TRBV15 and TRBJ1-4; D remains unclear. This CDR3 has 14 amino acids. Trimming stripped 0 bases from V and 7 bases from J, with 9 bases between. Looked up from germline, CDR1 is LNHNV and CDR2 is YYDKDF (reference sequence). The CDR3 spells CATSRDRTGEKLFF. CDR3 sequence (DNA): TGTGCCACCAGCAGAGACAGGACCGGTGAAAAACTGTTTTTT.

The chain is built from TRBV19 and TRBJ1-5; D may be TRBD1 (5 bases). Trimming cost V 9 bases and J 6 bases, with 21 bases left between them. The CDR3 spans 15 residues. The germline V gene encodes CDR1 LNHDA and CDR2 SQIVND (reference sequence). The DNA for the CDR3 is TGTGCCAGCACAAAAGGGGACGCCGGGCTTCAGCCCCAGCATTTT. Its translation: CASTKGDAGLQPQHF.

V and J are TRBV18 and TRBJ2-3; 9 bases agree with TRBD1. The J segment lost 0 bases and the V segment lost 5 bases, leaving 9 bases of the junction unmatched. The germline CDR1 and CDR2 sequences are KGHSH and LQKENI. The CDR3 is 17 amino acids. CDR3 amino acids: CASSYGQGISSTDTQYF. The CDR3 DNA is TGTGCCAGCTCATACGGACAGGGGATCTCTAGCACAGATACGCAGTATTTT.